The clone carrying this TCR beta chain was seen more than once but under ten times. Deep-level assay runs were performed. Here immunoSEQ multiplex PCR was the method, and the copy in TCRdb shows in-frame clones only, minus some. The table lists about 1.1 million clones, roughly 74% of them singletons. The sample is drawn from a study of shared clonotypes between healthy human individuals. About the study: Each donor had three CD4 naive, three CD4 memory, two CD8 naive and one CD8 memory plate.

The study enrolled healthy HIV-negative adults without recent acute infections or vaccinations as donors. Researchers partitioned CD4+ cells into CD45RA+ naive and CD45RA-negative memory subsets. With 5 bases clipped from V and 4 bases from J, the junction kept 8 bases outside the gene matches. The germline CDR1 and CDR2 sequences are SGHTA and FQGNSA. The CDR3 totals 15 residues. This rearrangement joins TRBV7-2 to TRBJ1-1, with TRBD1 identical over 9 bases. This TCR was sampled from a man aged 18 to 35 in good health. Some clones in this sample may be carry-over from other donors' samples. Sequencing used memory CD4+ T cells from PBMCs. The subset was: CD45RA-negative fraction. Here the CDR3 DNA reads TGTGCCAGCAGCATAAGGACAGGGGTAAGCACTGAAGCTTTCTTT. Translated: CASSIRTGVSTEAFF.